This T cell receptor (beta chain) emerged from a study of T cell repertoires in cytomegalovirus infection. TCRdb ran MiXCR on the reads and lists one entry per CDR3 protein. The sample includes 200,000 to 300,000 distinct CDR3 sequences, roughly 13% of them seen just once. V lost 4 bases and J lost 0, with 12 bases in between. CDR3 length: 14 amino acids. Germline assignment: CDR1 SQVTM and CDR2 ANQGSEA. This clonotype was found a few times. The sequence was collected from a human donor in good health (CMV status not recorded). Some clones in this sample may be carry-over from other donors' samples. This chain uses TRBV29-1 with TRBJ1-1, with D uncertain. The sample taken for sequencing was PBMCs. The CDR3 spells CSVGTGDMNTEAFF. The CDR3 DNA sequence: TGCAGCGTTGGGACGGGAGACATGAACACTGAAGCTTTCTTT. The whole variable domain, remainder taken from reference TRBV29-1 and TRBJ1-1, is SAVISQKPSRDICQRGTSLTIQCQVDSQVTMMFWYRQQPGQSLTLIATANQGSEATYESGFVIDKFPISRPNLTFSTLTVSNMSPEDSSIYLCSVGTGDMNTEAFFGQGTRLTVV.